The clone carrying this T cell receptor beta chain was detected only a few times. This entry comes from a study of technical replicates of blood from a handful of donors. Germline-derived CDR1 and CDR2 are MNHEY and SMNVEV (reference sequence). The V end lost 5 bases, the J end lost 3 bases, and 17 bases lay between the germline ends. CDR3 length: 15 residues. Sequencing used immunoSEQ multiplex PCR; TCRdb keeps in-frame clones, though not all of them. The data hold fewer than 85,000 clones, with roughly 92% observed a single time. The clonotype originates from a human donor in good health. The chain carries TRBV27 and TRBJ2-7, with D maybe TRBD2 (6 bases). Sequencing was done on a sample of T cells isolated from PBMCs. As DNA, the CDR3 is TGTGCCAGCAGTCCTCCTGGGACGGGACTCTACGAGCAGTACTTC. It yields the protein CASSPPGTGLYEQYF.